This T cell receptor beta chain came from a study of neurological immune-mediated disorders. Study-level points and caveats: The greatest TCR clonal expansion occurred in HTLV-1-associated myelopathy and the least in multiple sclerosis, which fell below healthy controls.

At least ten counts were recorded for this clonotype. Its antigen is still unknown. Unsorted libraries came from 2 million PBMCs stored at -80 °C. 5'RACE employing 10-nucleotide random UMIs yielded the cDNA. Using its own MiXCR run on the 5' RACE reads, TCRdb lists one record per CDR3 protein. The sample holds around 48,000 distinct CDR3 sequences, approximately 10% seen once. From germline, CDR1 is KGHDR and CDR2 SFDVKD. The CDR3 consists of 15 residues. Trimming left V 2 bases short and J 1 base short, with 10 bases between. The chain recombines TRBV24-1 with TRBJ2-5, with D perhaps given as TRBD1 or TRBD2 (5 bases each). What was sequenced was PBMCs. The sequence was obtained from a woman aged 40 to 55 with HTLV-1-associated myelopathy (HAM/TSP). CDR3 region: CATSDSLGTQETQYF. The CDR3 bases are TGTGCCACCAGTGATTCCTTAGGGACCCAAGAGACCCAGTACTTC.